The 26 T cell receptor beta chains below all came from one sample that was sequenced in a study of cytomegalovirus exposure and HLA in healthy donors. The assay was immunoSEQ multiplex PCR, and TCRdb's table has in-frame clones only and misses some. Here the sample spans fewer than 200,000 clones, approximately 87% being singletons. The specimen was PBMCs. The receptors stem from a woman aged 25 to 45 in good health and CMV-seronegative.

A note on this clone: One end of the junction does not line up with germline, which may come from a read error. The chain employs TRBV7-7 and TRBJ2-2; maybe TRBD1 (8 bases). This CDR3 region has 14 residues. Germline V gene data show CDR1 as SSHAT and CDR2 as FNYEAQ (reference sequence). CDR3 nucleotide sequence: TGTGCTAGCAGCCCTACAGGGGGGGCCGGGGAGCTGTTTTTT. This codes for CASSPTGGAGELFF.

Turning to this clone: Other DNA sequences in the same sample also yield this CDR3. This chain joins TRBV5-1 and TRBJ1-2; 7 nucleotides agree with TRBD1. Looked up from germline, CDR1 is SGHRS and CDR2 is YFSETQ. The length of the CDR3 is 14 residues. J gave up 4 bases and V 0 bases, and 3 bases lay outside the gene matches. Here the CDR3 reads CASSLGQGIYGYTF. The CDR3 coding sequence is TGCGCCAGCAGCTTGGGACAGGGCATCTATGGCTACACCTTC.

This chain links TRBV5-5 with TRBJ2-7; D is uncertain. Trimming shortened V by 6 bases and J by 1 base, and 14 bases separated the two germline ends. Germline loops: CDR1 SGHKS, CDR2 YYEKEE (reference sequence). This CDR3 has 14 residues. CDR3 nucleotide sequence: TGTGCCAGCACCCCCCGTACCGCGTCCTACGAGCAGTACTTC. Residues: CASTPRTASYEQYF.

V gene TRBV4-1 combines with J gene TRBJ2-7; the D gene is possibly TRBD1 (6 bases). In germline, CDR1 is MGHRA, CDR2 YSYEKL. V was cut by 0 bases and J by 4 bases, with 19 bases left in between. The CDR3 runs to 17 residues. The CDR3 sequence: CASSQDPQGTKHYEQYF. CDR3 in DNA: TGCGCCAGCAGCCAAGATCCTCAAGGGACAAAACATTACGAGCAGTACTTC.

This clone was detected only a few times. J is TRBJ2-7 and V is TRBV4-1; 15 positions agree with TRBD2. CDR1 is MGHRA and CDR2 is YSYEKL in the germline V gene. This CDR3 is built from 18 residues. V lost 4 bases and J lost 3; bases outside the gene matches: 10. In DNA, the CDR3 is TGCGCCAGCAGCCCCCGGACTAGCGGGGGGGTCCTACGCTACGAGCAGTACTTC. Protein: CASSPRTSGGVLRYEQYF.

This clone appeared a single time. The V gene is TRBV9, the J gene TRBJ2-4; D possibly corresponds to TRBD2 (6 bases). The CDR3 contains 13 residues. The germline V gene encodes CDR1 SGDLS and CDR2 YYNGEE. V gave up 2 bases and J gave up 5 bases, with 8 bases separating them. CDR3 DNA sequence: TGTGCCAGCAGCGTTTCGGGGGAAAACATTCAGTACTTC. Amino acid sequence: CASSVSGENIQYF.

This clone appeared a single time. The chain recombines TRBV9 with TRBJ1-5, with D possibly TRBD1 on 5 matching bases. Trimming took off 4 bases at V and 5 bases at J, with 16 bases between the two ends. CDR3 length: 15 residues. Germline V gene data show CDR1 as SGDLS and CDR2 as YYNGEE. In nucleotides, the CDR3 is TGTGCCAGCAGCCCTGGACAAATGCAAGATCAGCCCCAGCATTTT. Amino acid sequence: CASSPGQMQDQPQHF.

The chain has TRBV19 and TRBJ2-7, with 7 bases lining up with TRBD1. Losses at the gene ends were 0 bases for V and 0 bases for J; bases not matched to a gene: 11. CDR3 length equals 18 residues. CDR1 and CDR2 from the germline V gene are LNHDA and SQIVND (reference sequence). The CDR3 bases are TGTGCCAGTAGTATAGATCTTAAGGACAGGCTAAGCTCCTACGAGCAGTACTTC. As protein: CASSIDLKDRLSSYEQYF.

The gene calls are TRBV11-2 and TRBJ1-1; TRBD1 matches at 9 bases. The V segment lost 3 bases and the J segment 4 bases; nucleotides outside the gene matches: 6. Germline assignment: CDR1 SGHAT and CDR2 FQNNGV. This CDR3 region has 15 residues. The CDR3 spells CASSFGQGTGTEAFF. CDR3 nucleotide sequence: TGTGCCAGCAGCTTTGGACAGGGGACGGGCACTGAAGCTTTCTTT.

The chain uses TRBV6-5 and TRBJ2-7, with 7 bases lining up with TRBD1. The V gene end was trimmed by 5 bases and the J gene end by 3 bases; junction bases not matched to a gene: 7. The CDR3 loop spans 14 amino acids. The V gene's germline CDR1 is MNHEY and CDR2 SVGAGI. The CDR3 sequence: CASSPTTGSYEQYF. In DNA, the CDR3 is TGTGCCAGCAGTCCAACGACAGGGAGCTACGAGCAGTACTTC.

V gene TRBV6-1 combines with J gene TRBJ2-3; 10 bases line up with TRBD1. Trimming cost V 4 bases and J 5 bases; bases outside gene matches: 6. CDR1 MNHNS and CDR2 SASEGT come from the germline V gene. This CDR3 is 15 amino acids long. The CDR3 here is CASSGQGARRDTQYF. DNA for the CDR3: TGTGCCAGCAGTGGACAGGGGGCGCGGAGAGATACGCAGTATTTT.

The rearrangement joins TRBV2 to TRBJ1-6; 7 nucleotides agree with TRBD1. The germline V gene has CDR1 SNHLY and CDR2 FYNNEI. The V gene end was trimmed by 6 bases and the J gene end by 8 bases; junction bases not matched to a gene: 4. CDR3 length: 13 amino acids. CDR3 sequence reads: CASRTGLDSPLHF. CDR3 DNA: TGTGCCAGCAGGACAGGGCTGGATTCACCCCTCCACTTT.

The CDR3 nucleotides read TGTGCCAGTAGTTATTGGGAGGCGACGAATTATGGCTACACCTTC. Protein: CASSYWEATNYGYTF. The rearrangement joins TRBV19 to TRBJ1-2; no firm D call. CDR1 and CDR2 from the germline V gene are LNHDA and SQIVND (reference sequence). This CDR3 comprises 15 residues. The V and J ends lost 5 bases and 5 bases respectively, with 18 bases between them.

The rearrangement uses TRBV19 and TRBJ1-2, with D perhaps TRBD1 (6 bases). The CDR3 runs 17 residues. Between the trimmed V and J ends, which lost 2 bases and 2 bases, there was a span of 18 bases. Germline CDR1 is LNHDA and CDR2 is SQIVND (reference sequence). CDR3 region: CASSITLGHRANYGYTF. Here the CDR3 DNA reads TGTGCCAGTAGTATAACCTTGGGGCACAGGGCGAACTATGGCTACACCTTC.

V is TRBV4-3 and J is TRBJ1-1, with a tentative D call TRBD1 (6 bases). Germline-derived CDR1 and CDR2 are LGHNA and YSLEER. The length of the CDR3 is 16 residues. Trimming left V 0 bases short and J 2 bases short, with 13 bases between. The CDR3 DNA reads TGCGCCAGCAGCCAAGATCTTGGACAGATAAACACTGAAGCTTTCTTT. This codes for CASSQDLGQINTEAFF.

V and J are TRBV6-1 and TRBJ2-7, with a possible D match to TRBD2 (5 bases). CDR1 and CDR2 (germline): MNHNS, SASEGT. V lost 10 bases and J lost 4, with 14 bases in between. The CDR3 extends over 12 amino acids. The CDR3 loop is CATSSEEYEQYF. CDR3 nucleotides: TGTGCCACCTCTTCGGAGGAATACGAGCAGTACTTC.

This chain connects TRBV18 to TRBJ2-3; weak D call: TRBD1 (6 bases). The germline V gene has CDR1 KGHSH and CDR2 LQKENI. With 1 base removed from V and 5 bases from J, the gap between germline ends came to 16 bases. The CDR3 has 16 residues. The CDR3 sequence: CASSPRSRGFGDTQYF. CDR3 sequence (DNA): TGTGCCAGCTCACCACGTTCCAGGGGTTTCGGAGATACGCAGTATTTT.

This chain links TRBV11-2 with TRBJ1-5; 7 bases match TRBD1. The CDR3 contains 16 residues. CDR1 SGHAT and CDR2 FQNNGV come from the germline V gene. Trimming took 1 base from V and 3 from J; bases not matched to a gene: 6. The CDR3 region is CASSLGQGGFNQPQHF. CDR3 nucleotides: TGTGCCAGCAGCTTAGGACAGGGAGGTTTCAATCAGCCCCAGCATTTT. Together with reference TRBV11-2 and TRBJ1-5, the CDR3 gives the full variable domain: EAGVAQSPRYKIIEKRQSVAFWCNPISGHATLYWYQQILGQGPKLLIQFQNNGVVDDSQLPKDRFSAERLKGVDSTLKIQPAKLEDSAVYLCASSLGQGGFNQPQHFGDGTRLSIL.

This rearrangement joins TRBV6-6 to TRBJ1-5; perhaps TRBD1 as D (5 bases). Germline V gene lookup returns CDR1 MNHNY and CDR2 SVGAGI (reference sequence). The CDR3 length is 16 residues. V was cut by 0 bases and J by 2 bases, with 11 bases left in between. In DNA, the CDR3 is TGTGCCAGCAGTTACTCCCCCCAGGGCGGCAATCAGCCCCAGCATTTT. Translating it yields CASSYSPQGGNQPQHF.

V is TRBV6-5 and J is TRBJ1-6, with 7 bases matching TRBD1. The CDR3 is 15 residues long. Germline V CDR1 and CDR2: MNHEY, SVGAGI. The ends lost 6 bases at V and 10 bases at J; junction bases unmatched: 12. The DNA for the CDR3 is TGTGCCAGCAGGAAAGAAAGTACAGGGGTCTCACCCCTCCACTTT. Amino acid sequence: CASRKESTGVSPLHF.

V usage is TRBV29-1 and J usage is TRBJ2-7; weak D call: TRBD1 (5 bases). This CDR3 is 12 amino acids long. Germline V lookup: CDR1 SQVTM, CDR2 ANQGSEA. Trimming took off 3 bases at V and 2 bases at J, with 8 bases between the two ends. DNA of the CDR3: TGCAGCGTTGAGACAGTCACCTACGAGCAGTACTTC. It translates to CSVETVTYEQYF.

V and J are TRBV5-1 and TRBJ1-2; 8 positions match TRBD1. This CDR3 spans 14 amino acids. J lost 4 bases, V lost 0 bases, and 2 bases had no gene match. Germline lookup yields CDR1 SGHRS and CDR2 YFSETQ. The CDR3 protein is CASSLAGGSYGYTF. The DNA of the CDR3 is TGCGCCAGCAGCTTGGCAGGGGGCAGCTATGGCTACACCTTC.

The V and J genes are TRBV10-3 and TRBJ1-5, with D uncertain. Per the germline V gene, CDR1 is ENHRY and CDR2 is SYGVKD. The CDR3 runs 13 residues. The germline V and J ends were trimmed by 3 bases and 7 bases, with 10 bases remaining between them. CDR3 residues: CAISEVQAQPQHF. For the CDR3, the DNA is TGTGCCATCAGTGAAGTCCAGGCCCAGCCCCAGCATTTT.

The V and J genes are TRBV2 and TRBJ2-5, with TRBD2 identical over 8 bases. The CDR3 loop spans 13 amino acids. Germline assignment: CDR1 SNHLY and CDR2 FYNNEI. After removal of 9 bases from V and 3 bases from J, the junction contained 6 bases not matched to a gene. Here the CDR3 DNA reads TGTGCCAGTTTCCGGGGGGGCGAAGAGACCCAGTACTTC. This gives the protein CASFRGGEETQYF.

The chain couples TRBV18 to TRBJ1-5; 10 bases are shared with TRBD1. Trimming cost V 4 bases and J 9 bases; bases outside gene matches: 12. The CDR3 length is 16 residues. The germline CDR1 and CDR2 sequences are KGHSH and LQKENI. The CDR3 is CASSLGTGVAEGPQHF. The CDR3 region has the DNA TGTGCCAGCTCACTGGGGACAGGGGTGGCCGAGGGGCCCCAGCATTTT. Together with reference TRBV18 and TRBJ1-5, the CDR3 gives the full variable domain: NAGVMQNPRHLVRRRGQEARLRCSPMKGHSHVYWYRQLPEEGLKFMVYLQKENIIDESGMPKERFSAEFPKEGPSILRIQQVVRGDSAAYFCASSLGTGVAEGPQHFGDGTRLSIL.

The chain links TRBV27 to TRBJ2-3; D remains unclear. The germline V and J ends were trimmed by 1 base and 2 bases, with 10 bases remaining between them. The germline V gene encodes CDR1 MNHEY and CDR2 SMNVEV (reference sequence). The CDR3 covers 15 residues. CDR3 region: CASSLFSPYTDTQYF. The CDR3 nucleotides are TGTGCCAGCAGTTTATTTTCCCCGTACACAGATACGCAGTATTTT.